These 25 T cell receptor beta chains were sequenced from one sample in a study of T cell repertoires in cytomegalovirus infection. TCRdb called the reads again in MiXCR, with one record for every CDR3 protein. The sample consists of nearly 550,000 distinct CDR3 sequences, about 17% of them appearing once. Sequencing was carried out using CD8+ T cells from PBMCs. The receptor source for this set is a human donor in good health (CMV status not recorded). Some clones in this sample may be carry-over from other donors' samples.

The chain joins TRBV12-5 to TRBJ1-2; D may be TRBD1 (6 bases). V lost 1 base and J 0 bases, leaving 21 bases between the germline ends. Germline CDR1 and CDR2: LGHNT and FRNRAP. The CDR3 spans 19 residues. Here the CDR3 DNA reads TGTGCTAGTGGTTTGGACTGGGCAGCAAGGGACACCGCTAACTATGGCTACACCTTC. Amino acid sequence: CASGLDWAARDTANYGYTF.

This clonotype has more than one count but fewer than ten. The chain uses TRBV15 and TRBJ2-2, with TRBD2 matching 7 bases. CDR1 and CDR2 from the germline V gene are LNHNV and YYDKDF (reference sequence). With V trimmed by 3 bases and J by 6 bases, 7 bases remained unmatched. This CDR3 spans 15 amino acids. In DNA form, the CDR3 reads TGTGCCACCAGCAGGAATAGCGGGTTCCCCGGGGAGCTGTTTTTT. This codes for CATSRNSGFPGELFF.

This clonotype was seen a single time. A much larger clonotype is one base distant, so this may be a read error. The chain has TRBV6-6 and TRBJ2-7; D tentatively reads TRBD1 or TRBD2 (5 bases each). The CDR3 runs 18 residues. V shed 5 bases and J shed 3 bases, with 26 bases lying between them. CDR1 MNHNY and CDR2 SVGAGI come from the germline V gene (reference sequence). The CDR3 here is CASSPLWQARGEIYEQYF. The DNA of the CDR3 is TGTGCCAGCAGTCCTTTGTGGCAGGCTAGAGGGGAGATCTACGAGCAGTACTTC.

This clonotype was detected many times. The chain couples TRBV12-5 to TRBJ2-7; D perhaps matches TRBD2 (6 bases). This CDR3 is 15 amino acids long. Between the trimmed V and J ends, which lost 5 bases and 0 bases, there was a span of 14 bases. Germline CDR1 is LGHNT and CDR2 is FRNRAP. CDR3 nucleotides: TGTGCTAGTGGTCCCGACCCAGCGGGCTCCTACGAGCAGTACTTC. Its protein product is CASGPDPAGSYEQYF.

The chain uses TRBV6-6 and TRBJ1-5; 11 bases map to TRBD1. CDR1 and CDR2 (germline): MNHNY, SVGAGI (reference sequence). The V segment lost 5 bases and the J segment 0 bases; nucleotides outside the gene matches: 3. The length of the CDR3 is 16 residues. As DNA, the CDR3 is TGTGCCAGCAGTGGACAGGGGGCTATTAGCAATCAGCCCCAGCATTTT. It codes for CASSGQGAISNQPQHF.

On this clonotype itself: A read error may be the cause here, since a much bigger clone is one base away. The rearrangement joins TRBV7-8 to TRBJ1-5; D not certain. CDR3 length: 14 amino acids. The ends were cut back, 2 bases at V and 6 bases at J, with 11 bases in the middle. Germline V CDR1 and CDR2: SGHVS, FQNEAQ. The CDR3 nucleotides are TGTGCCAGCAGCTTAAGGACCCTTATTCAGCCCCAGCATTTT. This sequence encodes CASSLRTLIQPQHF.

The chain joins TRBV9 to TRBJ2-3, with D possibly matching TRBD1 (6 bases). V shed 4 bases and J shed 3 bases, with 15 bases lying between them. The CDR3 has 15 residues. The germline CDR1 and CDR2 sequences are SGDLS and YYNGEE. This CDR3 is CASSPGPRGTDTQYF. The DNA of the CDR3 is TGTGCCAGCAGCCCTGGCCCCAGGGGTACAGATACGCAGTATTTT.

This clonotype was seen a handful of times. In DNA form, the CDR3 reads TGTGCCAGCAGTTTATCAACCGGGACAGGGGCCCACGAGCAGTACTTC. It yields the protein CASSLSTGTGAHEQYF. This chain joins TRBV28 and TRBJ2-7; 10 positions match TRBD1. CDR3 length: 16 amino acids. Germline V gene sequence: CDR1 MDHEN, CDR2 SYDVKM. With V trimmed by 1 base and J by 5 bases, 8 bases remained unmatched.

The rearrangement uses TRBV12-3 or TRBV12-4 and TRBJ2-1; 9 nucleotides align to TRBD2. This CDR3 has 14 amino acids. V shed 7 bases, J shed 5 bases, and the junction held 6 bases outside the gene matches. CDR3 amino acids: CASKGAGGHNEQFF. The DNA for the CDR3 is TGTGCCAGCAAAGGGGCGGGGGGGCACAATGAGCAGTTCTTC.

There are a few counts of this clonotype. CDR3 bases: TGTGCCAGCAGCAACAGGGCTAACTATGGCTACACCTTC. This encodes CASSNRANYGYTF. V and J are TRBV12-3 or TRBV12-4 and TRBJ1-2, with a possible D match to TRBD1 (6 bases). The V and J ends lost 6 bases and 0 bases respectively, with 8 bases between them. There are 13 residues in the CDR3.

This clonotype showed up many times. The chain has TRBV7-9 and TRBJ2-5; TRBD1 aligns across 8 bases. The CDR3 runs to 14 residues. V gave up 4 bases and J gave up 5 bases; unmatched junction bases: 6. Germline values: CDR1 SEHNR, CDR2 FQNEAQ (reference sequence). The CDR3 bases are TGTGCCAGCAGCTCACGACAGGGGATGGAGACCCAGTACTTC. Encoded protein: CASSSRQGMETQYF. Filled out from reference TRBV7-9 and TRBJ2-5, the complete variable domain reads DTGVSQNPRHKITKRGQNVTFRCDPISEHNRLYWYRQTLGQGPEFLTYFQNEAQLEKSRLLSDRFSAERPKGSFSTLEIQRTEQGDSAMYLCASSSRQGMETQYFGPGTRLLVL.

The count of this clonotype is one. The genes are TRBV29-1 and TRBJ2-1; 7 bases map to TRBD1. Germline lookup yields CDR1 SQVTM and CDR2 ANQGSEA. This CDR3 has 18 amino acids. Trimming took 5 bases from V and 7 from J; bases not matched to a gene: 23. The CDR3 DNA sequence: TGCAGCGTTCGCCTCGCAGGGGGACCTAACCGAAGGCGGAATGAGCAGTTCTTC. It encodes CSVRLAGGPNRRRNEQFF.

The chain uses TRBV19 and TRBJ1-5, with a possible D match to TRBD1 (5 bases). This CDR3 contains 17 residues. V lost 10 bases and J 0 bases, leaving 22 bases between the germline ends. From germline, CDR1 is LNHDA and CDR2 SQIVND (reference sequence). CDR3 nucleotide sequence: TGTGCCACCTCCGGGACGTCCGGGGCCGATAGCAATCAGCCCCAGCATTTT. As protein: CATSGTSGADSNQPQHF.

There are many counts of this clonotype. This chain connects TRBV12-5 to TRBJ1-5; no firm D call. Between the trimmed V and J ends, which lost 5 bases and 7 bases, there was a span of 9 bases. This CDR3 contains 12 residues. Germline CDR1 and CDR2: LGHNT and FRNRAP. The CDR3 loop is CASGPGGQPQHF. CDR3 coding DNA: TGTGCTAGTGGTCCCGGAGGCCAGCCCCAGCATTTT.

This clonotype occurred a few times. This chain uses TRBV27 with TRBJ1-3, with TRBD1 matching over 9 bases. CDR3 size: 15 residues. CDR1 is MNHEY and CDR2 is SMNVEV in the germline V gene (reference sequence). V shed 5 bases, J shed 4 bases, and the junction held 6 bases outside the gene matches. The chain's CDR3 is CASSTDRGGGNTIYF. The CDR3 coding sequence is TGTGCCAGCAGTACGGACAGGGGAGGAGGAAACACCATATATTTT.

This clonotype was seen many times. V is TRBV7-9 and J is TRBJ2-7, with 15 nucleotides matching TRBD2. Trimming at V came to 5 bases and at J to 2 bases, leaving 13 bases not matched to a gene. The CDR3 consists of 19 residues. In germline, CDR1 is SEHNR, CDR2 FQNEAQ (reference sequence). CDR3 loop: CASSDDTGLAGGSAYEQYF. The CDR3 bases are TGTGCCAGCAGCGACGATACGGGACTAGCGGGAGGAAGCGCCTACGAGCAGTACTTC.

This clonotype was observed many times. V usage is TRBV7-9 and J usage is TRBJ2-5; D not resolved. Deletions cut 5 bases from V and 1 base from J, with 5 bases between. The germline V gene has CDR1 SEHNR and CDR2 FQNEAQ (reference sequence). The CDR3 consists of 12 residues. This CDR3 is CASSGFQETQYF. CDR3 DNA sequence: TGTGCCAGCAGCGGGTTCCAAGAGACCCAGTACTTC. Filled out from reference TRBV7-9 and TRBJ2-5, the complete variable domain reads DTGVSQNPRHKITKRGQNVTFRCDPISEHNRLYWYRQTLGQGPEFLTYFQNEAQLEKSRLLSDRFSAERPKGSFSTLEIQRTEQGDSAMYLCASSGFQETQYFGPGTRLLVL.

This clonotype came up many times. This chain connects TRBV27 to TRBJ1-1; D not certain. The CDR3 runs 13 residues. V was clipped by 8 bases and J by 0 bases, with 10 bases between them. Germline CDR1 MNHEY, CDR2 SMNVEV (reference sequence). The CDR3 here is CASVGAMNTEAFF. As DNA, the CDR3 is TGTGCCAGCGTCGGAGCTATGAACACTGAAGCTTTCTTT.

This clonotype appeared many times. CDR3: CASGVQTNEQYF. For the CDR3, the DNA is TGTGCCAGCGGGGTCCAGACCAACGAGCAGTACTTC. The rearrangement joins TRBV7-9 to TRBJ2-7; D unresolved. Per the germline V gene, CDR1 is SEHNR and CDR2 is FQNEAQ (reference sequence). The CDR3 loop spans 12 amino acids. Trimming left V 8 bases short and J 5 bases short, with 13 bases between.

This clonotype turned up a few times. The chain recombines TRBV3-1 with TRBJ2-5; 7 bases agree with TRBD2. With V trimmed by 1 base and J by 5 bases, 7 bases remained unmatched. The germline gives CDR1 LGHDT, CDR2 YNNKEL (reference sequence). CDR3 size: 15 residues. CDR3 loop: CASSQGLAERETQYF. The CDR3, as DNA: TGTGCCAGCAGCCAAGGGCTAGCGGAACGGGAGACCCAGTACTTC.

The chain carries TRBV6-2 or TRBV6-3 and TRBJ2-4; D may correspond to TRBD1 or TRBD2 (6 bases each). V was clipped by 6 bases and J by 0 bases, with 21 bases between them. Germline lookup yields CDR1 MNHEY and CDR2 SVGEGT. This CDR3 is built from 18 residues. CDR3 sequence: CASSYPPLGGLAKNIQYF. Here the CDR3 DNA reads TGTGCCAGCAGCTACCCACCATTGGGGGGCTTAGCCAAAAACATTCAGTACTTC.

This clonotype was picked up many times. This chain uses TRBV5-6 with TRBJ2-7; 9 bases agree with TRBD2. The germline V gene has CDR1 SGHDT and CDR2 YYEEEE. Trimming removed 2 bases from V and 3 bases from J; junction bases left unmatched: 3. The CDR3 covers 14 residues. CDR3 sequence (DNA): TGTGCCAGCAGCTTAACTAGCGGGCGCTACGAGCAGTACTTC. Amino acids: CASSLTSGRYEQYF.

This rearrangement joins TRBV5-1 to TRBJ2-7; 8 bases agree with TRBD1. The CDR3 extends over 16 amino acids. Germline CDR1 is SGHRS and CDR2 is YFSETQ. V was clipped by 0 bases and J by 0 bases; unmatched bases: 5. Written as DNA, the CDR3 is TGCGCCAGCAGCTTGGAGGACAGGGCCTCCTCCTACGAGCAGTACTTC. It is translated as CASSLEDRASSYEQYF.

This clonotype was detected many times. The chain uses TRBV27 and TRBJ2-7; D is possibly TRBD1 (5 bases). V lost 2 bases and J lost 4, with 9 bases in between. This CDR3 has 13 amino acids. From germline, CDR1 is MNHEY and CDR2 SMNVEV (reference sequence). The CDR3 nucleotides read TGTGCCAGCAGTTTAGAACAGGAATACGAGCAGTACTTC. Translated: CASSLEQEYEQYF.

This clonotype has at least ten counts. The V gene is TRBV7-2, the J gene TRBJ1-3; D not certain. The V gene lost 1 base and the J gene lost 2 bases, with 9 bases spanning the gap. The CDR3 has 15 amino acids. From germline, CDR1 is SGHTA and CDR2 FQGNSA. CDR3 sequence reads: CASSLDVNAGNTIYF. For the CDR3, the DNA is TGTGCCAGCAGCTTAGACGTCAACGCTGGAAACACCATATATTTT. Filled out from reference TRBV7-2 and TRBJ1-3, the complete variable domain reads GAGVSQSPSNKVTEKGKDVELRCDPISGHTALYWYRQSLGQGLEFLIYFQGNSAPDKSGLPSDRFSAERTGGSVSTLTIQRTQQEDSAVYLCASSLDVNAGNTIYFGEGSWLTVV.